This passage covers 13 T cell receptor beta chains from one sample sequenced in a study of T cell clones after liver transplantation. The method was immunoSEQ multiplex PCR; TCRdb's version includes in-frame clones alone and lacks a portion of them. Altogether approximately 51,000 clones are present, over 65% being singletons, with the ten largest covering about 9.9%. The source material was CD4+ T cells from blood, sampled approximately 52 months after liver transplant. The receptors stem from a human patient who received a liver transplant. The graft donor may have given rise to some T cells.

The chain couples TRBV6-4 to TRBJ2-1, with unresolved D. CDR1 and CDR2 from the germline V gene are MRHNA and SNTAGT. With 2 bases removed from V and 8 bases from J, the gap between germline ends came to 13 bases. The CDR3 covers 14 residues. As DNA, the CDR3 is TGTGCCAGCAGTGACCCTAGTTTAAGCGATGAGCAGTTCTTC. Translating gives CASSDPSLSDEQFF.

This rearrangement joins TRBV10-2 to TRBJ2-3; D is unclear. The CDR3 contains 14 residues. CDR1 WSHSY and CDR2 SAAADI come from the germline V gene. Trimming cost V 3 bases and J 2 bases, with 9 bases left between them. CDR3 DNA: TGCGCCAGCAGTGAAAAAGGTCCCACAGATACGCAGTATTTT. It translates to CASSEKGPTDTQYF.

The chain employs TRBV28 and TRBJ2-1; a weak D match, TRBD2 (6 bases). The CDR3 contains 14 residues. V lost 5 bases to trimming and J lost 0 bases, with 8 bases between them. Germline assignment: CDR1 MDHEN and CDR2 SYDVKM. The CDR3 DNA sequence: TGTGCCAGCAGTGGGGGGAGCTCCTACAATGAGCAGTTCTTC. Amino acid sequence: CASSGGSSYNEQFF.

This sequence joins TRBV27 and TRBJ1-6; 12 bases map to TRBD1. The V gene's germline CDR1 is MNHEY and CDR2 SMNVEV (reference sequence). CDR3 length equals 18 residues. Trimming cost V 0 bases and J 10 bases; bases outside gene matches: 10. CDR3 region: CASSLSGQGASWKSPLHF. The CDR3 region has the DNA TGTGCCAGCAGTTTATCGGGACAGGGGGCTTCTTGGAAATCACCCCTCCACTTT.

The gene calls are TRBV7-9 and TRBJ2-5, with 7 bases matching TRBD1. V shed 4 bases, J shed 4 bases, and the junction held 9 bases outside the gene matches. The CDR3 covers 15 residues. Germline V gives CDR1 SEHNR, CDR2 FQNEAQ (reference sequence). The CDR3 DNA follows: TGTGCCAGCAGCTCGACAGGGATTCGGGGAGAGACCCAGTACTTC. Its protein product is CASSSTGIRGETQYF.

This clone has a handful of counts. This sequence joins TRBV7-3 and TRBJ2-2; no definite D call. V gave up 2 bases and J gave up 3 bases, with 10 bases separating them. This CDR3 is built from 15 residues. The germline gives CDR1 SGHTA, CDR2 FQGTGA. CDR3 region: CASSLGQTYTGELFF. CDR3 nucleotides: TGTGCCAGCAGCTTAGGCCAGACATACACCGGGGAGCTGTTTTTT.

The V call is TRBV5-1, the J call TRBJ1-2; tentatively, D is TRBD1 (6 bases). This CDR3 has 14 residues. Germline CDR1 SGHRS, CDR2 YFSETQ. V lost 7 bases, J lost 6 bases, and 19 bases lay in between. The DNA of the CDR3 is TGCGCCAGCTCCCCTCTCAGGGGAGACGATGGCTACACCTTC. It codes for CASSPLRGDDGYTF.

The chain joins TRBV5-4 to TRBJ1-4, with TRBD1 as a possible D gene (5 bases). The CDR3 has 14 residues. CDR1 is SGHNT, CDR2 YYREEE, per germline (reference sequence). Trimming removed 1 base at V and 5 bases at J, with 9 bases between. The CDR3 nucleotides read TGTGCCAGCAGCTTGACAGGCCTGAATGAAAAACTGTTTTTT. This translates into CASSLTGLNEKLFF.

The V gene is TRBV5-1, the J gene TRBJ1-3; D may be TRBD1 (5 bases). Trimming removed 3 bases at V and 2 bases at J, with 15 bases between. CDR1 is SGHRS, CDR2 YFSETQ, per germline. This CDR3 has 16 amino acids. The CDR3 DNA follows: TGCGCCAGCAGCTCCAGTTGGGGCCGCCCTGGAAACACCATATATTTT. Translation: CASSSSWGRPGNTIYF.

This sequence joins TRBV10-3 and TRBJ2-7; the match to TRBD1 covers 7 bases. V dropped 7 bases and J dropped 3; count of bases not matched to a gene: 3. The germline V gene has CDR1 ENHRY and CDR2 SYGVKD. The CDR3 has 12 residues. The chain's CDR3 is CAIKAGGYEQYF. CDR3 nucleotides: TGTGCCATCAAAGCAGGGGGCTACGAGCAGTACTTC.

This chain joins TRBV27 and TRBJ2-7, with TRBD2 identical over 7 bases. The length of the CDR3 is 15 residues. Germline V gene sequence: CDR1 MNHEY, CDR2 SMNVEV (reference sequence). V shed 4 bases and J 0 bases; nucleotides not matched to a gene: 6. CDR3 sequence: CASSSTSAGSYEQYF. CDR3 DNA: TGTGCCAGCAGTTCCACTAGCGCCGGCTCCTACGAGCAGTACTTC.

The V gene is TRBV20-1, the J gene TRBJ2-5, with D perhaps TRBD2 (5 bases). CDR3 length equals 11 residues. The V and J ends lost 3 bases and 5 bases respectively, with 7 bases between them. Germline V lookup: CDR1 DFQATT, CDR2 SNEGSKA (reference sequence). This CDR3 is CSASAGETQYF. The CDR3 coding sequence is TGCAGTGCTAGCGCGGGCGAGACCCAGTACTTC.

CDR3 DNA: TGTGCCAGCAGCCCCTCGGGACTTCTCTACGAGCAGTACTTC. Translated, it gives CASSPSGLLYEQYF. This chain connects TRBV11-2 to TRBJ2-7; D might be TRBD2 (6 bases). This CDR3 region has 14 residues. Germline V gene sequence: CDR1 SGHAT, CDR2 FQNNGV. Trimming cost V 5 bases and J 3 bases, with 14 bases left between them.